These T cell receptor beta chains were read from a single sample in a study of cytomegalovirus exposure and HLA in healthy donors. Libraries were prepared by immunoSEQ multiplex PCR; TCRdb keeps only in-frame clonotypes and omits some of them. Here the sample spans about 54,000 clones, approximately 90% being singletons. The sample consisted of PBMCs. The receptors originated from a woman younger than 30 in good health and CMV-seropositive. The CDR3 runs from the conserved cysteine through the conserved F or W. A D gene is named only where the DNA matches it firmly. Size is omitted from some rows. Given values are once, few, many or a class for expanded clones.

J,D,size,V,CDR3,DNA
TRBJ1-2,TRBD1,.,TRBV7-3,CASSLDRGRGYTF,TGTGCCAGCAGCCTGGACAGGGGACGTGGCTACACCTTC
TRBJ1-2,.,few,TRBV10-1,CASSDRQVPGYTF,TGCGCCAGCAGCGACAGACAGGTCCCCGGCTACACCTTC
TRBJ2-2,TRBD1,.,TRBV5-1,CASSPGQGNTGELFF,TGCGCCAGCAGCCCGGGACAGGGGAACACCGGGGAGCTGTTTTTT
TRBJ2-3,TRBD2,.,TRBV7-2,CASRPAGGDTQYF,TGTGCCAGCAGACCGGCGGGGGGAGATACGCAGTATTTT
TRBJ1-2,TRBD1,.,TRBV27,CASSRQSTGPNYGYTF,TGTGCCAGCAGTCGACAGTCGACAGGGCCTAACTATGGCTACACCTTC
TRBJ1-6,.,.,TRBV27,CASTPTGYNSPLHF,TGTGCCAGCACACCCACAGGATATAATTCACCCCTCCACTTT
TRBJ2-3,TRBD2,.,TRBV9,CASSVSERGGLLERQYF,TGTGCCAGCAGCGTGAGTGAGCGGGGGGGCCTCCTGGAGAGGCAGTATTTT
TRBJ2-2,.,.,TRBV7-6,CASHPSSVAGELFF,TGTGCCAGTCACCCTAGTTCGGTGGCCGGGGAGCTGTTTTTT
TRBJ2-3,TRBD2,few,TRBV6-4,CASSDSRGGFDTQYF,TGTGCCAGCAGTGACTCGCGGGGGGGTTTCGATACGCAGTATTTT
TRBJ2-5,TRBD1,.,TRBV6-4,CASSDKPGQGQETQYF,TGTGCCAGCAGTGACAAACCGGGACAGGGCCAAGAGACCCAGTACTTC
TRBJ2-3,TRBD2,.,TRBV4-3,CASSQDLGGRSDTQYF,TGCGCCAGCAGCCAAGATTTGGGGGGGAGATCAGATACGCAGTATTTT
TRBJ2-2,TRBD2,.,TRBV15,CATSSGLDSGELFF,TGTGCCACCAGCAGCGGACTAGATTCCGGGGAGCTGTTTTTT
TRBJ2-1,.,.,TRBV25-1,CASSEYRGSGNEQFF,TGTGCCAGCAGTGAATATCGAGGTAGCGGCAATGAGCAGTTCTTC
TRBJ2-5,TRBD2,.,TRBV9,CASSVAGGPQETQYF,TGTGCCAGCAGCGTCGCGGGGGGGCCCCAAGAGACCCAGTACTTC
TRBJ2-3,.,.,TRBV7-9,CASSLTSGYTTDTQYF,TGTGCCAGCAGCCTAACTTCGGGGTACACCACAGATACGCAGTATTTT
TRBJ2-1,.,.,TRBV2,CASIDLAPNNEQFF,TGTGCCAGCATTGACCTAGCGCCCAACAATGAGCAGTTCTTC
TRBJ2-3,TRBD2,.,TRBV7-9,CASSRAGGGTDTQYF,TGTGCCAGCAGCCGCGCGGGGGGTGGAACAGATACGCAGTATTTT
TRBJ2-5,TRBD1,.,TRBV28,CASSLSPGTGKETQYF,TGTGCCAGCAGTTTATCCCCGGGGACAGGGAAAGAGACCCAGTACTTC
TRBJ1-1,.,.,TRBV7-9,CASSLEMESTEAFF,TGTGCCAGCAGTCTTGAGATGGAGAGCACTGAAGCTTTCTTT
TRBJ2-5,TRBD2,.,TRBV15,CATSRDPLSSGGLQETQYF,TGTGCCACCAGCAGAGATCCCCTCTCCAGCGGGGGGCTCCAAGAGACCCAGTACTTC
TRBJ1-6,TRBD1,.,TRBV9,CASSVETGDNSPLHF,TGTGCCAGCAGCGTAGAGACAGGGGACAATTCACCCCTCCACTTT
TRBJ2-5,TRBD2,.,TRBV11-2,CASSSRGVGFQETQYF,TGTGCCAGCAGCTCCCGGGGGGTAGGCTTCCAAGAGACCCAGTACTTC
TRBJ2-7,TRBD1,once,TRBV28,CASSPAWTGSGMVEQYF,TGTGCCAGCAGTCCAGCCTGGACAGGTTCGGGTATGGTCGAGCAGTACTTC
TRBJ1-1,.,.,TRBV28,CASSLPGPTEAFF,TGTGCCAGCAGTTTACCAGGCCCCACTGAAGCTTTCTTT
TRBJ2-1,.,.,TRBV21-1,CASSKALQTGSSYNEQFF,TGTGCCAGCAGCAAAGCCCTCCAGACAGGGAGCTCCTACAATGAGCAGTTCTTC
TRBJ1-6,TRBD1,.,TRBV5-1,CASSFRDRGMQPLHF,TGCGCCAGCAGCTTCCGGGACAGGGGTATGCAACCCCTCCACTTT
TRBJ2-3,.,.,TRBV6-4,CASSEGGETDTQYF,TGTGCCAGCAGTGAGGGCGGGGAGACAGATACGCAGTATTTT
TRBJ2-7,.,.,TRBV11-2,CASSLVPTGSYEQYF,TGTGCCAGCAGCTTAGTACCGACAGGATCCTACGAGCAGTACTTC